This T cell receptor (beta chain) appears in the sequencing data of a study of blood T cells in healthy people across ages. Overall study: About one barcoded beta molecule was captured per two T cells (by template switching). Study-level points and caveats: Because sorting was not performed, PBMCs prevented conclusive naive versus antigen-experienced comparison.

CDR1 is LGHDT, CDR2 YNNKEL, per germline (reference sequence). This CDR3 contains 14 residues. V dropped 3 bases and J dropped 2 bases, with 7 bases sitting between them. It was with a sample-barcoded 5' primer and a J-beta primer mix that a second PCR of roughly 7 to 12 cycles was run. Per-sample output comprised a minimum of 3 million paired-end reads containing CDR3. Via MiXCR, TCRdb re-called the 5' RACE reads, giving one row per CDR3 protein. This table holds about 680,000 distinct CDR3 sequences, approximately 49% found once. As regards this clonotype: Its antigen is undetermined.

V gene TRBV3-1 combines with J gene TRBJ1-4; D unresolved. The sample comprised blood. The sequence derives from a woman in her sixties in good health. The CDR3 sequence: CASSHQSTNEKLFF. The DNA for the CDR3 is TGTGCCAGCAGCCATCAATCGACTAATGAAAAACTGTTTTTT. Full variable domain (rest looked up from reference TRBV3-1 and TRBJ1-4): DTAVSQTPKYLVTQMGNDKSIKCEQNLGHDTMYWYKQDSKKFLKIMFSYNNKELIINETVPNRFSPKSPDKAHLNLHINSLELGDSAVYFCASSHQSTNEKLFFGSGTQLSVL.